This T cell receptor (beta chain) appears in the sequencing data of a study of spatial heterogeneity in lung cancer (dated 2019 in TCRdb). As for the study more broadly: The donors were more than 60 patients from the lung TRACERx cohort who had early-stage, untreated non-small cell lung cancer. In the raw uncorrected reads, each unique combination of TCR and UMI appeared more than ten times on average. At surgery, both alpha and beta chains were TCR-sequenced in under 250 tumor regions, roughly 64 matched nontumor lung samples and over 50 PBMC samples. In non-small cell lung cancer, the study made a quantitative comparison of TCR alpha and beta repertoires among multiple tumor regions, matched nontumor lung and blood. TCR repertoire features were related to nonsynonymous mutation counts determined by whole-exome sequencing of tumor tissue. More beta-chain than alpha-chain transcripts were consistently detected, likely reflecting higher beta-chain transcript abundance. Follow-up PBMC samples were sequenced whenever available, and the median time to follow-up was 2 to 3 years after resection.

Paper-wide results and their limitations: Confirming at a functional level the hypothesis that regional TCRs recognize regional mutations was considered to require additional single-cell paired TCR alpha and beta sequencing. Ubiquitous expanded tumor TCRs were found in blood more often at tumor resection than at routine follow-up. Comparisons of baseline and follow-up blood repertoires included only 14 to 15 patients.

Library generation was performed with 5' RACE. For sequencing, a NextSeq 500 was employed. To allow correction of PCR and sequencing errors, the TCR library protocol tagged every TCR cDNA molecule with a unique molecular identifier. The source study handled its data this way. TCR identification, UMI-based error correction and CDR3 extraction were all carried out with Decombinator tools. TCRs above a frequency of 2 per 1,000, corresponding to the top 1% of the tumor frequency distribution, were defined as expanded. Renyi diversity was computed with the R vegan package after each repertoire had been subsampled 100 times to 5,000 TCRs. CDR3 similarity networks were built from amino acid triplet string-kernel similarity, connecting CDR3s with pairwise similarity above 0.82. Through fastp at Q25 and MiXCR, TCRdb rebuilt clones from the public reads, retaining in-frame beta chains. Rows are unified per CDR3 protein, each entry keeping the most common DNA and genes. These V and J calls are TCRdb output, not the study's own analysis. In all, the sample holds around 120,000 distinct CDR3 sequences, and 12% of those were seen once. The ten top clones hold around 17% of the sample.

The meaning of the sample's time point label: blood at routine non-recurrence follow-up after resection. For TCR sequencing, whole RNA was extracted from tumor and nontumor lung tissue, or from cryopreserved PBMC samples, and no cell sorting was done. Only patients for whom sufficient RNA was available from at least two tumor regions were selected for TCR sequencing. This clonotype was detected a few times. It lacks a known antigen. Base qualities were left out, and no much larger clone turns up one base away. Source: PBMCs, taken at follow-up. This clonotype was obtained from a male donor with early-stage non-small cell lung cancer.

The base sequence is TGTGCCAGCAGTTACAAGGCTACTTCGAGTGAGCAGTTCTTC. The translation is CASSYKATSSEQFF. The chain is assembled from TRBV6-5 and TRBJ2-1, with no reliable assignment of the D segment. Sequences MNHEY (CDR1) and SVGAGI (CDR2) are obtained from the germline V gene. The cysteine opens and the phenylalanine closes a CDR3 of 14 amino acids. Only CDR3 DNA is held: 42 bases, read in frame from base 1. The junction carries 14 bases between V and J, which are trimmed by 2 bases and 9 bases respectively.